These 14 T cell receptor beta chains were sequenced from one sample in a study of T cells in Graves' hyperthyroidism and ophthalmopathy. Using RNA transcripts as the source, TCR beta CDR3 regions were amplified. The TCR CDR3 was amplified in a first-round RT-PCR using the HTBI primer set. One entry per CDR3 protein results from TCRdb running MiXCR on the multiplex PCR reads. Among about 690,000 distinct CDR3 sequences listed, 15% to 20% were seen once. Source material: blood. These receptors all come from a man over 45 with Graves' hyperthyroidism.

This sequence joins TRBV18 and TRBJ1-3; 8 bases are shared with TRBD1. This CDR3 comprises 14 residues. Per the germline V gene, CDR1 is KGHSH and CDR2 is LQKENI. The V and J ends lost 4 bases and 3 bases, in that order; junction bases with no gene match: 2. Here the CDR3 reads CASSQDRDGNTIYF. CDR3 coding DNA: TGTGCCAGCTCACAGGACAGGGATGGAAACACCATATATTTT.

The CDR3 spells CASSLGRSNQPQHF. The CDR3, as DNA: TGTGCCAGCAGCTTAGGACGTTCCAATCAGCCCCAGCATTTT. V and J are TRBV7-8 and TRBJ1-5, with D unresolved. Germline V gene lookup returns CDR1 SGHVS and CDR2 FQNEAQ. Trimming shortened V by 1 base and J by 3 bases, and 7 bases separated the two germline ends. This CDR3 has 14 amino acids.

This clonotype was seen a handful of times. V usage is TRBV3-1 and J usage is TRBJ2-1, with D perhaps TRBD1 or TRBD2 (7 bases each). CDR1 and CDR2 from the germline V gene are LGHDT and YNNKEL (reference sequence). CDR3 length: 18 amino acids. V lost 4 bases and J lost 5, with 24 bases in between. The CDR3 DNA follows: TGTGCCAGCAGCCGGGGCCTAGCCAGGGGGAGGGGGCACAATGAGCAGTTCTTC. Its translation is CASSRGLARGRGHNEQFF.

Comments on this clonotype: This sequence may be a read error, since a much larger clone differs from it by one base. V usage is TRBV3-1 and J usage is TRBJ2-7; 7 bases match TRBD2. This CDR3 comprises 16 residues. Trimming took 1 base from V and 1 from J; bases not matched to a gene: 7. In germline, CDR1 is LGHDT, CDR2 YNNKEL (reference sequence). The CDR3 spells CASSQGRLAVSYEQYF. In nucleotides, the CDR3 is TGTGCCAGCAGCCAAGGCCGGCTAGCGGTGTCCTACGAGCAGTACTTC.

This clonotype was observed many times. V is TRBV12-3 or TRBV12-4 and J is TRBJ2-1; D is uncertain. The CDR3 length is 13 residues. V was shortened by 6 bases and J by 5 bases, with 11 bases between the two germline ends. The CDR3 DNA reads as TGTGCCAGCAGCCTCCCTCCGGACAATGAGCAGTTCTTC. Amino acid sequence: CASSLPPDNEQFF.

This clonotype was counted at least ten times. The chain is built from TRBV28 and TRBJ2-3; D ambiguous. Germline assignment: CDR1 MDHEN and CDR2 SYDVKM. Trimming shortened V by 2 bases and J by 5 bases, and 20 bases separated the two germline ends. This CDR3 contains 17 residues. CDR3 loop: CASSLNLVRAHRDTQYF. For the CDR3, the DNA is TGTGCCAGCAGTTTAAATTTAGTCAGAGCACACAGAGATACGCAGTATTTT.

This clonotype was detected many times. This rearrangement joins TRBV30 to TRBJ1-2, with a tentative D call TRBD1 (6 bases). The ends were cut back, 8 bases at V and 8 bases at J, with 12 bases in the middle. The CDR3 has 10 residues. From germline, CDR1 is GTSNPN and CDR2 SVGIG (reference sequence). CDR3 residues: CAGGQNGYTF. CDR3 nucleotides: TGTGCCGGGGGGCAAAACGGCTACACCTTC.

This clonotype has at least ten counts. The V gene is TRBV6-5, the J gene TRBJ1-1; maybe TRBD1 (6 bases). The V end lost 2 bases, the J end lost 0 bases, and 13 bases lay between the germline ends. CDR3 length: 16 amino acids. Germline values: CDR1 MNHEY, CDR2 SVGAGI. This CDR3 is CASSYVRTVLNTEAFF. The CDR3 DNA follows: TGTGCCAGCAGTTACGTAAGGACAGTCCTGAACACTGAAGCTTTCTTT.

This clonotype was counted between two and nine times. V and J are TRBV20-1 and TRBJ1-1; D unresolved. The V end was cut by 2 bases, the J end by 2 bases, with 9 bases between. The V gene's germline CDR1 is DFQATT and CDR2 SNEGSKA (reference sequence). This CDR3 is built from 13 residues. The CDR3 DNA reads TGCAGTGCTAGACACCCAGCCAACACTGAAGCTTTCTTT. Translated, it gives CSARHPANTEAFF.

The CDR3 coding sequence is TGTGCCAGCAGCTTAGCGGAGGGACTCGGCACTGAAGCTTTCTTT. It encodes CASSLAEGLGTEAFF. The chain employs TRBV11-1 and TRBJ1-1; TRBD1 is a possible D gene (5 bases). The CDR3 length is 15 residues. Germline V CDR1 and CDR2: SGHAT, FQDESV (reference sequence). Trimming shortened V by 0 bases and J by 4 bases, and 12 bases separated the two germline ends.

CDR3 nucleotides: TGTGCCAGCAGCCAACAGGGGGTGGCTGAGCAGTTCTTC. The encoded protein is CASSQQGVAEQFF. The J gene is TRBJ2-1, the V gene TRBV3-1; 7 bases fit TRBD1. Germline V CDR1 and CDR2: LGHDT, YNNKEL (reference sequence). V trimming: 2 bases; J trimming: 9 bases; junction bases outside the gene matches: 4. This CDR3 contains 13 residues.

The rearrangement uses TRBV11-2 and TRBJ1-2, with D uncertain. CDR3 size: 13 residues. The germline V gene encodes CDR1 SGHAT and CDR2 FQNNGV. Trimming left V 5 bases short and J 10 bases short, with 17 bases between. The CDR3 sequence is CASSPVGRADYTF. As DNA, the CDR3 is TGTGCCAGCAGCCCGGTGGGGAGGGCGGACTACACCTTC.

To note about this clonotype: The junction shows a germline mismatch at one end, possibly a read error. This chain joins TRBV30 and TRBJ1-6; 7 nucleotides line up with TRBD1. The length of the CDR3 is 14 residues. CDR1 is GTSNPN and CDR2 is SVGIG in the germline V gene (reference sequence). DNA for the CDR3: TGTGCCCGGAGTACCAGGGGGGTCATCTACGAGCAGTACTTT. It encodes CARSTRGVIYEQYF.

The gene calls are TRBV28 and TRBJ1-5; D perhaps matches TRBD1 (5 bases). V was pared by 8 bases and J by 0 bases, with 11 bases between. CDR3 length: 14 amino acids. Germline V gene sequence: CDR1 MDHEN, CDR2 SYDVKM. DNA for the CDR3: TGTGCCAGCTCGGGACTTAATAGCAATCAGCCCCAGCATTTT. Its protein is CASSGLNSNQPQHF.